Many counts were recorded for the clone carrying this T cell receptor beta chain. Its antigen is undetermined. This entry belongs to a study of identical twins. Per the germline V gene, CDR1 is MNHEY and CDR2 is SMNVEV (reference sequence). CDR3 length equals 13 residues. With 6 bases removed from V and 2 bases from J, the gap between germline ends came to 11 bases. One entry per CDR3 protein results from TCRdb running MiXCR on the 5' RACE reads. The table lists 1.5 million to 2 million distinct CDR3 sequences, about 32% of them singletons. Study-level points and caveats: Modelling approaches yielded underestimates of out-of-frame TCR alpha sharing between monozygotic twins. Beta out-of-frame sequences displayed a weaker excess of sharing between twins. A lower insertion count was a feature of abundant cord blood beta clonotypes, with no such feature in memory repertoires.

The sequence came from a newborn girl in good health. Sequencing was performed on cord blood. The rearrangement joins TRBV27 to TRBJ2-7; a possible D gene is TRBD1 (6 bases). The CDR3 here is CASRPGQTYEQYF. The CDR3 DNA follows: TGTGCCAGCAGACCCGGACAGACCTACGAGCAGTACTTC.